One sample yielded the 3 T cell receptor beta chains listed below, sequenced in a study of CXCR3-negative and CXCR3-positive naive CD8 T cells. Through 5' RACE with UMI labels, the TRB cDNA libraries were prepared. One entry per CDR3 protein, without DNA, is what TCRdb gives after re-calling the 5' RACE reads. The sample totals approximately 66,000 distinct CDR3 sequences. Sequences were obtained from naive CXCR3- CD8+ T cells from blood. The subset was: CD45RO-CCR7+CD27+CD95- naive CD8+ T cells lacking CXCR3 (TNR3-). The receptors were gathered from a human donor in good health. Some clones in this sample may be carry-over from other donors' samples.

The rearrangement uses TRBV7-9 and TRBJ2-1. This CDR3 has 12 amino acids. CDR1 and CDR2 from the germline V gene are SEHNR and FQNEAQ (reference sequence). CDR3 loop: CASSLWNNEQFF.

The chain employs TRBV11-2 and TRBJ2-4; TCRdb indicates TRBD1, and absent DNA this call remains unverified. This CDR3 comprises 16 residues. Per germline, CDR1 SGHAT and CDR2 FQNNGV. The CDR3 is CASSLGDPLSKNIQYF.

The V gene is TRBV28, the J gene TRBJ2-7; the D call from TCRdb, TRBD1, cannot be confirmed without DNA. The CDR3 consists of 14 residues. Germline V gives CDR1 MDHEN, CDR2 SYDVKM. CDR3 sequence: CASSLYRRGDEQYF.